These 32 T cell receptor beta chains were sequenced from one sample in a study of cytomegalovirus exposure and HLA in healthy donors. The PCR ran on 60 Vbeta and 13 Jbeta primers. Here immunoSEQ multiplex PCR was the method, and the copy in TCRdb shows in-frame clones only, minus some. The sample has 90,000 to 150,000 clones, 63% seen once. Material for sequencing was PBMCs. These receptors were obtained from a man in his forties in good health and CMV-seropositive.

The chain carries TRBV5-1 and TRBJ2-4; 9 positions agree with TRBD1. The CDR3 is made up of 15 amino acids. In germline, CDR1 is SGHRS, CDR2 YFSETQ. V was pared by 4 bases and J by 5 bases, with 7 bases of the junction left unmatched. The CDR3 loop reads CASSPRTGVENIQYF. DNA for the CDR3: TGCGCCAGCAGCCCCCGGACAGGGGTGGAAAACATTCAGTACTTC.

This rearrangement joins TRBV27 to TRBJ2-7; the match to TRBD2 covers 7 bases. CDR1 is MNHEY, CDR2 SMNVEV, per germline (reference sequence). The CDR3 covers 14 residues. The junction had 3 bases not matched to a gene; V was cut back by 3 bases and J by 1 base. The CDR3 DNA reads TGTGCCAGCAGTTTGGGGGAGGGGTCCTACGAGCAGTACTTC. Translating it yields CASSLGEGSYEQYF.

The chain couples TRBV6-5 to TRBJ2-3, with TRBD2 matching over 8 bases. There are 16 residues in the CDR3. Germline assignment: CDR1 MNHEY and CDR2 SVGAGI. Germline trimming cut 0 bases from V and 2 bases from J; bases unmatched to any gene: 4. CDR3 in amino acids: CASSYSSGVSTDTQYF. Here the CDR3 DNA reads TGTGCCAGCAGTTACTCTAGCGGGGTTTCCACAGATACGCAGTATTTT.

The V gene is TRBV11-2, the J gene TRBJ1-3; D gene uncertain. The CDR3 totals 16 residues. Trimming removed 0 bases at V and 3 bases at J, with 12 bases between. The V gene's germline CDR1 is SGHAT and CDR2 FQNNGV. The CDR3 loop is CASSLDDWLNGNTIYF. CDR3 DNA: TGTGCCAGCAGCTTAGACGATTGGCTCAATGGAAACACCATATATTTT. Full variable domain (outside the CDR3, taken from reference TRBV11-2 and TRBJ1-3): EAGVAQSPRYKIIEKRQSVAFWCNPISGHATLYWYQQILGQGPKLLIQFQNNGVVDDSQLPKDRFSAERLKGVDSTLKIQPAKLEDSAVYLCASSLDDWLNGNTIYFGEGSWLTVV.

The chain recombines TRBV7-8 with TRBJ2-7, with 7 nucleotides matching TRBD1. Unmatched junction bases numbered 11, after V lost 5 bases and J lost 1 base. This CDR3 has 16 residues. Germline CDR1 reads SGHVS; CDR2 reads FQNEAQ. The CDR3 region has the DNA TGTGCCAGCAGCCCCCAGGGGGTTCTTGTTTCCTACGAGCAGTACTTC. Protein sequence: CASSPQGVLVSYEQYF.

This clone was observed a few times. This chain links TRBV10-3 with TRBJ2-1; a weak D match, TRBD1 (6 bases). The CDR3 sequence is 11 residues long. Germline V lookup: CDR1 ENHRY, CDR2 SYGVKD. V was shortened by 8 bases and J by 7 bases, with 9 bases between the two germline ends. The CDR3 protein is CAIEGENEQFF. CDR3 nucleotide sequence: TGTGCCATCGAGGGGGAAAATGAGCAGTTCTTC.

This clone was counted between two and nine times. V usage is TRBV28 and J usage is TRBJ2-2; 9 nucleotides align to TRBD2. This CDR3 contains 14 residues. The V gene's germline CDR1 is MDHEN and CDR2 SYDVKM. V gave up 8 bases and J gave up 0 bases; unmatched junction bases: 1. CDR3 residues: CASLAGTNTGELFF. DNA for the CDR3: TGTGCCAGCCTAGCGGGGACGAACACCGGGGAGCTGTTTTTT.

This chain links TRBV9 with TRBJ1-1, with D possibly matching TRBD1 (5 bases). Germline V lookup: CDR1 SGDLS, CDR2 YYNGEE. The CDR3 sequence is 18 residues long. The V end lost 0 bases, the J end lost 3 bases, and 21 bases lay between the germline ends. CDR3: CASSVDQGSIGPDTEAFF. DNA for the CDR3: TGTGCCAGCAGCGTAGATCAGGGATCCATAGGGCCGGACACTGAAGCTTTCTTT.

The chain recombines TRBV11-2 with TRBJ1-6; 7 nucleotides line up with TRBD1. There are 16 residues in the CDR3. In germline, CDR1 is SGHAT, CDR2 FQNNGV. Trimming at V came to 4 bases and at J to 9 bases, leaving 12 bases not matched to a gene. The CDR3: CASSSPKGQRSSPLHF. As DNA, the CDR3 is TGTGCCAGCAGCTCCCCCAAGGGACAGCGTAGTTCACCCCTCCACTTT.

The rearrangement uses TRBV11-2 and TRBJ1-1; 7 bases line up with TRBD1. J lost 2 bases, V lost 1 base, and 7 bases had no gene match. CDR1 and CDR2 from the germline V gene are SGHAT and FQNNGV. The CDR3 is 16 amino acids. In DNA form, the CDR3 reads TGTGCCAGCAGCTTAGCATCGGGACAGAAAAACACTGAAGCTTTCTTT. As protein: CASSLASGQKNTEAFF.

This CDR3 reads CASSVATSGRSYNEQFF. The CDR3, as DNA: TGTGCCAGCAGCGTAGCGACTAGCGGGAGATCCTACAATGAGCAGTTCTTC. The genes are TRBV9 and TRBJ2-1, with TRBD2 matching 12 bases. The length of the CDR3 is 17 residues. The germline CDR1 and CDR2 sequences are SGDLS and YYNGEE. With V trimmed by 0 bases and J by 1 base, 2 bases remained unmatched.

The J gene is TRBJ2-1, the V gene TRBV5-4, with TRBD2 identical over 10 bases. Per the germline V gene, CDR1 is SGHNT and CDR2 is YYREEE (reference sequence). The trim removed 1 base at V and 7 bases at J, leaving 8 bases unmatched. This CDR3 region has 16 residues. The DNA for the CDR3 is TGTGCCAGCAGCTTGAACCCTAGCGGGAGTATGAATGAGCAGTTCTTC. This translates into CASSLNPSGSMNEQFF.

This clone was observed a single time. The chain couples TRBV6-1 to TRBJ1-2; unclear D gene. Trimming took 0 bases from V and 2 from J, leaving 10 bases between them. This CDR3 spans 15 amino acids. The germline V gene has CDR1 MNHNS and CDR2 SASEGT. CDR3 in DNA: TGTGCCAGCAGTGAAGCGGCAGGAGGGAACTATGGCTACACCTTC. Its protein is CASSEAAGGNYGYTF.

The CDR3 region has the DNA TGTGCCAGCAGCTTAACGAGCGGGGGGGCTTCGCCCTACGAGCAGTACTTC. Translated: CASSLTSGGASPYEQYF. The V and J genes are TRBV7-2 and TRBJ2-7; 10 nucleotides line up with TRBD2. The CDR3 spans 17 residues. The V gene end was trimmed by 2 bases and the J gene end by 2 bases; junction bases not matched to a gene: 9. Germline assignment: CDR1 SGHTA and CDR2 FQGNSA.

This sequence joins TRBV5-4 and TRBJ2-5; a possible D gene is TRBD1 (5 bases). The V end was cut by 0 bases, the J end by 1 base, with 10 bases between. Germline V gene lookup returns CDR1 SGHNT and CDR2 YYREEE (reference sequence). The CDR3 covers 15 residues. CDR3 sequence: CASSLVWGTQETQYF. In DNA, the CDR3 is TGTGCCAGCAGCTTGGTTTGGGGCACCCAAGAGACCCAGTACTTC.

The genes are TRBV7-3 and TRBJ2-1; a possible D gene is TRBD1 (6 bases). The V and J ends lost 3 bases and 10 bases respectively, with 10 bases between them. Per germline, CDR1 SGHTA and CDR2 FQGTGA. The CDR3 contains 12 residues. The CDR3 reads CASSFGRGEQFF. In nucleotides, the CDR3 is TGTGCCAGCAGCTTCGGCAGGGGCGAGCAGTTCTTC.

Details on this clone: Possible read error: a much larger clone is one base away. This chain connects TRBV14 to TRBJ2-3, with 13 bases that match TRBD2. CDR3 length: 15 amino acids. Looked up from germline, CDR1 is SGHDN and CDR2 is FVKESK. The ends lost 3 bases at V and 3 bases at J; junction bases unmatched: 0. The chain's CDR3 is CASSQGLAGTDTQYF. CDR3 nucleotides: TGTGCCAGCAGCCAGGGACTAGCGGGAACAGATACGCAGTATTTT.

The rearrangement uses TRBV11-2 and TRBJ2-2; 9 bases align to TRBD2. CDR1 SGHAT and CDR2 FQNNGV come from the germline V gene. V shed 5 bases, J shed 2 bases, and the junction held 6 bases outside the gene matches. The CDR3 contains 16 residues. The chain's CDR3 is CASSAAGGSNTGELFF. The CDR3 DNA sequence: TGTGCCAGCAGCGCAGCGGGGGGCTCTAACACCGGGGAGCTGTTTTTT.

The chain employs TRBV5-1 and TRBJ1-4; TRBD1 might be the D (5 bases). In germline, CDR1 is SGHRS, CDR2 YFSETQ. The CDR3 contains 16 residues. The V end lost 0 bases, the J end lost 0 bases, and 9 bases lay between the germline ends. In nucleotides, the CDR3 is TGCGCCAGCAGCTTGGGCAGGGCCTCAACTAATGAAAAACTGTTTTTT. It encodes CASSLGRASTNEKLFF. The complete variable domain, with remaining parts taken from reference TRBV5-1 and TRBJ1-4, reads KAGVTQTPRYLIKTRGQQVTLSCSPISGHRSVSWYQQTPGQGLQFLFEYFSETQRNKGNFPGRFSGRQFSNSRSEMNVSTLELGDSALYLCASSLGRASTNEKLFFGSGTQLSVL.

V and J are TRBV5-1 and TRBJ1-4, with D hard to call. The germline gives CDR1 SGHRS, CDR2 YFSETQ. The CDR3 extends over 13 amino acids. The V end lost 4 bases, the J end lost 8 bases, and 12 bases lay between the germline ends. CDR3: CASSLDGWEKLFF. The CDR3, as DNA: TGCGCCAGCAGCCTGGACGGTTGGGAAAAACTGTTTTTT.

The rearrangement links TRBV5-1 to TRBJ1-5; tentative D call: TRBD1 (5 bases). The ends were cut back, 1 base at V and 3 bases at J, with 11 bases in the middle. Germline CDR1 and CDR2: SGHRS and YFSETQ. The CDR3 length is 15 residues. CDR3 DNA sequence: TGCGCCAGCAGCTTGACTGGAGGGACCAATCAGCCCCAGCATTTT. This gives the protein CASSLTGGTNQPQHF.

The chain links TRBV7-8 to TRBJ2-5; TRBD2 agrees at 14 bases. V lost 4 bases and J lost 7; bases outside the gene matches: 11. Germline CDR1 reads SGHVS; CDR2 reads FQNEAQ. The CDR3 runs 17 residues. Here the CDR3 reads CASSSGTSGGHVRTQYF. As DNA, the CDR3 is TGTGCCAGCAGCTCCGGGACTAGCGGGGGCCATGTGAGGACCCAGTACTTC.

This chain uses TRBV11-2 with TRBJ1-4; 8 positions match TRBD1. Germline CDR1 is SGHAT and CDR2 is FQNNGV. This CDR3 comprises 15 residues. V shed 6 bases, J shed 6 bases, and the junction held 9 bases outside the gene matches. CDR3 in amino acids: CASRPPTGVHEKLFF. The CDR3, as DNA: TGTGCCAGCAGGCCCCCGACAGGGGTTCATGAAAAACTGTTTTTT.

This clone was observed a single time. This chain links TRBV4-1 with TRBJ2-1; D uncertain. CDR3 length: 14 residues. Germline loops: CDR1 MGHRA, CDR2 YSYEKL. V lost 4 bases and J 3 bases, leaving 10 bases between the germline ends. CDR3 bases: TGCGCCAGCAGCCCAACACAATTCTACAATGAGCAGTTCTTC. As protein: CASSPTQFYNEQFF.

The J gene is TRBJ2-3, the V gene TRBV19; 8 bases fit TRBD2. Germline V gene sequence: CDR1 LNHDA, CDR2 SQIVND (reference sequence). V shed 5 bases and J 4 bases; nucleotides not matched to a gene: 2. The CDR3 runs 13 residues. This CDR3 reads CASSRGLADTQYF. As DNA, the CDR3 is TGTGCCAGTAGTCGGGGACTAGCAGATACGCAGTATTTT.

This clone was seen a handful of times. This chain uses TRBV30 with TRBJ2-3; 12 bases are a match to TRBD2. Germline-derived CDR1 and CDR2 are GTSNPN and SVGIG (reference sequence). CDR3 length equals 13 residues. Trimming took 5 bases from V and 5 from J; bases not matched to a gene: 2. The CDR3 loop reads CAWLAGGRDTQYF. The CDR3 DNA reads as TGTGCCTGGCTAGCGGGAGGGAGAGATACGCAGTATTTT.

This clone occurred once. The chain has TRBV6-5 and TRBJ1-4, with TRBD1 matching over 7 bases. The trim removed 5 bases at V and 5 bases at J, leaving 2 bases unmatched. The germline CDR1 and CDR2 sequences are MNHEY and SVGAGI. CDR3 length equals 13 residues. The CDR3 here is CASSDRVNEKLFF. The CDR3 DNA is TGTGCCAGCAGTGACAGGGTGAATGAAAAACTGTTTTTT.

V and J are TRBV1 and TRBJ2-2; the table's TRBD2 call for D was not verified on the DNA. TRBV1 is flagged as a pseudogene. This CDR3 region has 15 residues. CDR3 bases: TGCACCAGCTGCCAGCTAGCGGGATGGCACGGGGAGCTGTTTTTT. It is translated as CTSCQLAGWHGELFF.

The V call is TRBV19, the J call TRBJ1-1; tentatively, D is TRBD1 (5 bases). Germline V lookup: CDR1 LNHDA, CDR2 SQIVND (reference sequence). Trimming pared 6 bases from V and 2 bases from J, leaving 13 bases between. The CDR3 consists of 14 residues. CDR3 region: CASRWGEENTEAFF. CDR3 nucleotides: TGTGCCAGTAGATGGGGGGAGGAAAACACTGAAGCTTTCTTT.

V is TRBV29-1 and J is TRBJ2-5; D may be TRBD2 (7 bases). Germline V gene data show CDR1 as SQVTM and CDR2 as ANQGSEA. CDR3 length equals 12 residues. The ends were cut back, 5 bases at V and 4 bases at J, with 11 bases in the middle. The CDR3 nucleotides are TGCAGCGTTATGAGGGGGGGAGAGACCCAGTACTTC. Protein product: CSVMRGGETQYF.

This clone was recorded only once. The chain uses TRBV30 and TRBJ2-3; 11 bases agree with TRBD2. In germline, CDR1 is GTSNPN, CDR2 SVGIG (reference sequence). The junction had 10 bases not matched to a gene; V was cut back by 5 bases and J by 0 bases. The length of the CDR3 is 17 residues. The CDR3 DNA sequence: TGTGCCTGGGGGTCCGGGACTAGCGGCCTAAGCACAGATACGCAGTATTTT. Its protein is CAWGSGTSGLSTDTQYF.

This clone was counted only a few times. V and J are TRBV2 and TRBJ2-5, with TRBD1 identical over 7 bases. The DNA matches TRBJ2-7 better at its end, which makes the J call doubtful. CDR1 is SNHLY and CDR2 is FYNNEI in the germline V gene. The CDR3 loop spans 14 amino acids. The CDR3 region is CASSEAGTDYEQYF. For the CDR3, the DNA is TGTGCCAGCAGTGAAGCCGGGACAGACTACGAGCAGTACTTC.